What follows are 13 T cell receptor beta chains derived from one specimen sequenced in a study of cytomegalovirus exposure and HLA in healthy donors. The primer mix had 60 Vbeta and 13 Jbeta primers. Assay used: immunoSEQ multiplex PCR; TCRdb lists only in-frame clones, some missing. The table lists more than 150,000 clones, over 80% of them singletons, with 1.4% in the top ten. Sequencing used PBMCs. All receptors derive from a girl aged 10-17 years in good health and CMV-seropositive.

This chain joins TRBV29-1 and TRBJ1-1; D might be TRBD1 (6 bases). Germline values: CDR1 SQVTM, CDR2 ANQGSEA. There are 14 residues in the CDR3. Trimming stripped 6 bases from V and 2 bases from J, with 16 bases between. This chain's CDR3 is CSVDPSGTNTEAFF. The DNA for the CDR3 is TGCAGCGTCGATCCATCCGGGACAAACACTGAAGCTTTCTTT.

The genes are TRBV5-1 and TRBJ2-2; 9 positions agree with TRBD2. The CDR3 extends over 14 amino acids. J was trimmed by 0 bases and V by 10 bases; bases with no gene match: 4. Germline V gene sequence: CDR1 SGHRS, CDR2 YFSETQ. The CDR3 DNA reads as TGCGCCGGCGCGGGAGGGCCGAACACCGGGGAGCTGTTTTTT. Protein sequence: CAGAGGPNTGELFF.

V gene TRBV2 combines with J gene TRBJ1-2, with no clear D. V was cut by 10 bases and J by 2 bases, with 17 bases left in between. Germline V gene lookup returns CDR1 SNHLY and CDR2 FYNNEI. There are 14 residues in the CDR3. CDR3 DNA sequence: TGTGCCATTCTTTATGGAGAGGGCAACTATGGCTACACCTTC. Translating gives CAILYGEGNYGYTF.

The chain recombines TRBV13 with TRBJ1-5; 9 bases fit TRBD1. Germline-derived CDR1 and CDR2 are PRHDT and FYEKMQ (reference sequence). This CDR3 has 15 amino acids. After removal of 0 bases from V and 8 bases from J, the junction contained 5 bases not matched to a gene. The CDR3 sequence: CASSLGQGAGKPQHF. In nucleotides, the CDR3 is TGTGCCAGCAGCTTAGGACAGGGGGCGGGAAAGCCCCAGCATTTT.

The genes are TRBV18 and TRBJ1-2; a possible D gene is TRBD1 (6 bases). CDR1 is KGHSH, CDR2 LQKENI, per germline. CDR3 length: 14 residues. The V end lost 3 bases, the J end lost 6 bases, and 14 bases lay between the germline ends. CDR3 residues: CASSPAGGVHGYTF. The CDR3 DNA sequence: TGTGCCAGCTCACCGGCGGGGGGCGTGCATGGCTACACCTTC.

The rearrangement links TRBV19 to TRBJ2-7, with 12 bases aligning to TRBD2. V lost 4 bases, J lost 0 bases, and 4 bases stayed unmatched. Germline loops: CDR1 LNHDA, CDR2 SQIVND (reference sequence). This CDR3 spans 16 amino acids. DNA of the CDR3: TGTGCCAGTAGTACGCCGACTAGCGGGAGCTCCTACGAGCAGTACTTC. The encoded protein is CASSTPTSGSSYEQYF.

The chain carries TRBV4-1 and TRBJ2-1; 9 bases line up with TRBD1. Trimming at V came to 4 bases and at J to 8 bases, leaving 6 bases not matched to a gene. The length of the CDR3 is 14 residues. The germline V gene has CDR1 MGHRA and CDR2 YSYEKL. Here the CDR3 DNA reads TGCGCCAGCAGCCCGACAGGGGGACACGATGAGCAGTTCTTC. This codes for CASSPTGGHDEQFF.

The chain couples TRBV4-2 to TRBJ1-5; D possibly corresponds to TRBD1 (6 bases). From germline, CDR1 is LGHNA and CDR2 YNFKEQ. With 1 base removed from V and 1 base from J, the gap between germline ends came to 11 bases. There are 16 residues in the CDR3. The CDR3 coding sequence is TGTGCCAGCAGCCAAGGGGGGGGCTGGAGCAATCAGCCCCAGCATTTT. Translated, it gives CASSQGGGWSNQPQHF.

The chain carries TRBV18 and TRBJ2-7; 12 bases fit TRBD2. The length of the CDR3 is 17 residues. V was pared by 6 bases and J by 6 bases, with 15 bases of the junction left unmatched. Per the germline V gene, CDR1 is KGHSH and CDR2 is LQKENI. The CDR3 region is CASSSKNRLAGVFEQYF. As DNA, the CDR3 is TGTGCCAGCTCTTCTAAAAACCGACTAGCGGGGGTCTTCGAGCAGTACTTC.

The chain joins TRBV5-1 to TRBJ2-2, with D possibly TRBD1 on 6 matching bases. Germline CDR1 SGHRS, CDR2 YFSETQ. The V and J ends lost 0 bases and 5 bases respectively, with 14 bases between them. The CDR3 runs to 16 residues. The CDR3 reads CASSLGLGADTGELFF. CDR3 bases: TGCGCCAGCAGCTTGGGGCTGGGGGCAGATACCGGGGAGCTGTTTTTT.

The chain is built from TRBV2 and TRBJ1-1; TRBD1 might be the D (5 bases). The CDR3 runs to 14 residues. In germline, CDR1 is SNHLY, CDR2 FYNNEI. The V end was cut by 6 bases, the J end by 0 bases, with 11 bases between. The CDR3 DNA reads as TGTGCCAGCAGAGTCAGGGAATTGAACACTGAAGCTTTCTTT. Amino acid sequence: CASRVRELNTEAFF.

This clone was seen more than once but under ten times. The chain couples TRBV19 to TRBJ1-4, with no clear D. The CDR3 sequence is 14 residues long. Trimming removed 1 base from V and 8 bases from J, with 11 bases in between. Germline CDR1 is LNHDA and CDR2 is SQIVND (reference sequence). Here the CDR3 reads CASSIVRVSEKLFF. In DNA, the CDR3 is TGTGCCAGTAGTATAGTCCGGGTATCGGAAAAACTGTTTTTT.

The chain couples TRBV5-1 to TRBJ1-2; D perhaps matches TRBD1 (5 bases). V lost 0 bases to trimming and J lost 6 bases, with 9 bases between them. Germline CDR1 reads SGHRS; CDR2 reads YFSETQ. CDR3 length equals 13 residues. The CDR3 nucleotides are TGCGCCAGCAGCTTGGGGGCAGGGCATGGCTACACCTTC. It translates to CASSLGAGHGYTF.